Listed here are 15 T cell receptor beta chains from one sample, sequenced in a study of cytomegalovirus exposure and HLA in healthy donors. PCR involved 60 Vbeta and 13 Jbeta primers. Generated by immunoSEQ multiplex PCR, the TCRdb table keeps only in-frame clones and is missing some. The table lists about 60,000 clones, 70% to 85% of them singletons. The specimen sequenced was PBMCs. These receptors were collected from a woman aged 40 to 50 in good health and CMV-seropositive.

V is TRBV27 and J is TRBJ2-7; 8 nucleotides match TRBD1. The CDR3 has 14 amino acids. Trimming removed 8 bases from V and 1 base from J; junction bases left unmatched: 7. Germline CDR1 MNHEY, CDR2 SMNVEV (reference sequence). CDR3 coding DNA: TGTGCCAGCGGGGTAACAGGGGGTTCCTACGAGCAGTACTTC. Translating it yields CASGVTGGSYEQYF.

V usage is TRBV7-2 and J usage is TRBJ2-5, with 8 bases lining up with TRBD1. The V segment lost 3 bases and the J segment 5 bases; nucleotides outside the gene matches: 5. This CDR3 has 14 amino acids. Germline V gene lookup returns CDR1 SGHTA and CDR2 FQGNSA. CDR3: CASSFTRGLETQYF. As DNA, the CDR3 is TGTGCCAGCAGCTTCACCAGGGGGCTCGAGACCCAGTACTTC.

V gene TRBV27 combines with J gene TRBJ2-3; TRBD2 agrees at 10 bases. In germline, CDR1 is MNHEY, CDR2 SMNVEV (reference sequence). The CDR3 spans 17 residues. The V and J ends lost 3 bases and 1 base, in that order; junction bases with no gene match: 7. For the CDR3, the DNA is TGTGCCAGCAGTTTTCTAGCGGGGGCCTCACGCACAGATACGCAGTATTTT. Translating it yields CASSFLAGASRTDTQYF.

The genes are TRBV19 and TRBJ1-2; 7 bases map to TRBD1. The ends lost 7 bases at V and 0 bases at J; junction bases unmatched: 5. Germline V gene lookup returns CDR1 LNHDA and CDR2 SQIVND (reference sequence). The CDR3 sequence is 14 residues long. DNA of the CDR3: TGTGCCAGTAACCCACAGGGGACTAACTATGGCTACACCTTC. Translated: CASNPQGTNYGYTF. Using reference TRBV19 and TRBJ1-2 for the parts outside the CDR3, the full variable domain is DGGITQSPKYLFRKEGQNVTLSCEQNLNHDAMYWYRQDPGQGLRLIYYSQIVNDFQKGDIAEGYSVSREKKESFPLTVTSAQKNPTAFYLCASNPQGTNYGYTFGSGTRLTVV.

J is TRBJ2-1 and V is TRBV29-1; 11 nucleotides match TRBD2. Germline CDR1 is SQVTM and CDR2 is ANQGSEA. V lost 6 bases to trimming and J lost 7 bases; unmatched junction nucleotides: 5. The CDR3 is made up of 13 amino acids. The DNA for the CDR3 is TGCAGCGTACTAGCGGGGGCTAAAAATGAGCAGTTCTTC. Translation gives CSVLAGAKNEQFF.

As concerns this clone: One end of the junction varies from germline; a read error may be responsible. Within the sample, other DNA sequences also encode this same CDR3. The genes are TRBV19 and TRBJ2-7, with 7 bases identical to TRBD1. This CDR3 is built from 15 residues. Germline values: CDR1 LNHDA, CDR2 SQIVND (reference sequence). This CDR3 reads CASSESLGQTYEQYF. In DNA form, the CDR3 reads TGCGCCAGTAGCGAATCTTTGGGACAGACCTACGAGCAGTACTTC.

The V gene is TRBV5-1, the J gene TRBJ2-5; D perhaps matches TRBD1 (6 bases). The closer fit of TRBJ2-7 to the DNA end suggests the J call may be wrong. The CDR3 runs to 12 residues. CDR1 and CDR2 (germline): SGHRS, YFSETQ. Here the CDR3 DNA reads TGCGCCAGCAGCCGGACAGTACACGAGCAGTACTTC. Encoded protein: CASSRTVHEQYF.

This chain joins TRBV6-1 and TRBJ2-5; TRBD2 might be the D (7 bases). This CDR3 contains 14 residues. V was cut by 10 bases and J by 1 base, with 16 bases left in between. The germline CDR1 and CDR2 sequences are MNHNS and SASEGT. The CDR3 DNA sequence: TGTGCCACCACGAAGGGGGGGGCCCAAGAGACCCAGTACTTC. It specifies CATTKGGAQETQYF.

The rearrangement links TRBV9 to TRBJ2-1, with TRBD1 as a possible D gene (5 bases). V was pared by 2 bases and J by 3 bases, with 9 bases between. Germline V gene lookup returns CDR1 SGDLS and CDR2 YYNGEE. This CDR3 contains 14 residues. CDR3 in amino acids: CASSVGRDYNEQFF. CDR3 nucleotide sequence: TGTGCCAGCAGCGTTGGCAGGGACTACAATGAGCAGTTCTTC.

This rearrangement joins TRBV4-3 to TRBJ1-1, with 8 bases aligning to TRBD1. The germline CDR1 and CDR2 sequences are LGHNA and YSLEER. The CDR3 spans 16 residues. Losses at the gene ends were 2 bases for V and 6 bases for J; bases not matched to a gene: 11. CDR3 sequence: CASSQRLDRATPEAFF. The CDR3 DNA reads TGCGCCAGCAGCCAAAGACTGGACAGGGCCACGCCTGAAGCTTTCTTT.

The DNA of the CDR3 is TGTGCCAGCAGTGACTCTGGCAGCGTTACAGATACGCAGTATTTT. The encoded protein is CASSDSGSVTDTQYF. This chain uses TRBV6-4 with TRBJ2-3; D unresolved. This CDR3 spans 15 amino acids. The germline V and J ends were trimmed by 0 bases and 3 bases, with 10 bases remaining between them. CDR1 MRHNA and CDR2 SNTAGT come from the germline V gene.

The chain combines TRBV6-1 with TRBJ2-7, with 8 bases aligning to TRBD1. The V segment lost 5 bases and the J segment 5 bases; nucleotides outside the gene matches: 5. Germline CDR1 MNHNS, CDR2 SASEGT. The CDR3 has 13 amino acids. The CDR3 protein is CASSRQGWNEQYF. CDR3 nucleotides: TGTGCCAGCAGTAGACAGGGGTGGAACGAGCAGTACTTC.

V gene TRBV7-9 combines with J gene TRBJ2-7; D might be TRBD2 (7 bases). The ends were cut back, 5 bases at V and 2 bases at J, with 22 bases in the middle. CDR3 length: 17 residues. Germline CDR1 and CDR2: SEHNR and FQNEAQ (reference sequence). This chain's CDR3 is CASSPGEGGTRPYEQYF. The CDR3 DNA sequence: TGTGCCAGCAGCCCCGGGGAGGGGGGCACCCGTCCCTACGAGCAGTACTTC.

The V and J genes are TRBV7-2 and TRBJ2-2; 7 bases agree with TRBD2. The CDR3 consists of 13 residues. Losses at the gene ends were 6 bases for V and 5 bases for J; bases not matched to a gene: 3. Germline assignment: CDR1 SGHTA and CDR2 FQGNSA. The DNA for the CDR3 is TGTGCCAGCAGGGTGGGGGGGACCGGGGAGCTGTTTTTT. Its protein product is CASRVGGTGELFF.

This clone appeared a single time. The chain links TRBV14 to TRBJ2-3; 9 bases align to TRBD1. The CDR3 is made up of 16 amino acids. The trim removed 3 bases at V and 7 bases at J, leaving 11 bases unmatched. Germline V gives CDR1 SGHDN, CDR2 FVKESK. CDR3 in DNA: TGTGCCAGCAGCCACAGGACAGGGGCCTTAAGGTATACGCAGTATTTT. Encoded protein: CASSHRTGALRYTQYF.